This T cell receptor beta chain was identified in a study of PD-1 blockade in classical Hodgkin lymphoma. A remark on this clone: What it binds is not known.

Germline V gene sequence: CDR1 SNHLY, CDR2 FYNNEI. V dropped 6 bases and J dropped 6 bases, with 21 bases sitting between them. The CDR3 contains 15 residues. Study outcomes and limitations: The CD4+ diversity rise by C4D1 was clearest in complete responders.

The protocol was immunoSEQ multiplex PCR, while the TCRdb copy is restricted to in-frame clones and leaves out a portion. The data contain tens of thousands of clones, about 85% of them seen just once; the ten biggest clones take up more than 2%. Time point indicated: cycle 4 day 1 (C4D1), after 6 weeks of nivolumab. Autologous stem cell transplantation was followed by relapse in every patient, and brentuximab vedotin exposure varied. The authors purified CD4+ T cells from thawed PBMCs by magnetic negative selection. The gene calls are TRBV2 and TRBJ2-7; D is possibly TRBD1 or TRBD2 (6 bases each). Specimen: CD4+ T cells from blood, collected before the fourth cycle of nivolumab. The TCR comes from a human donor with classical Hodgkin lymphoma. CDR3 sequence (DNA): TGTGCCAGCAGCAGCGAAGGAGGGGGGCTCTCCGAGCAGTACTTC. Translated: CASSSEGGGLSEQYF.